Below, 29 T cell receptor beta chains from the same sample are listed, as sequenced in a study of response to subunit inactivated influenza vaccine (dated by TCRdb to the late 2010s). The protocol used for the library was RT-PCR. The instrument was an Illumina HiSeq 2500. TCRdb handled the public reads itself, with Q25 trimming in fastp and clone calling in MiXCR, and kept productive beta chains. Rows merge per CDR3 protein into single entries with the most common DNA and genes. For this sample the table gives more than 200,000 distinct CDR3 sequences, of which over 9% were detected only once. Jointly, the top ten make up under 10% of the sample. The source material was non-naive T cells sorted from PBMCs, sampled 14 days before vaccination. Taken with the paper, the label for cell subset or site translates to: memory T cell fraction. The receptors were sampled from a man aged 50 or older who received an inactivated influenza vaccine. Donor details come from another sample of the same person, matched by shared clones.

Many counts were recorded for this clonotype. This sequence joins TRBV20-1 and TRBJ2-1, with TRBD1 matching over 8 bases. The J segment lost 8 bases and the V segment lost 1 base, leaving 13 bases of the junction unmatched. This CDR3 is 16 amino acids long. Germline loops: CDR1 DFQATT, CDR2 SNEGSKA (reference sequence). DNA of the CDR3: TGCAGTGCTAGAGTTCCCGGACAGGGAAGAGTCGATGAGCAGTTCTTC. This sequence encodes CSARVPGQGRVDEQFF.

V is TRBV4-3 and J is TRBJ1-1; 7 nucleotides line up with TRBD1. V gave up 2 bases and J gave up 0 bases; unmatched junction bases: 15. The CDR3 is 19 amino acids. The germline V gene encodes CDR1 LGHNA and CDR2 YSLEER. DNA of the CDR3: TGCGCCAGCAGCCAAAACCTTGGGACAGCCGTTTATATGAACACTGAAGCTTTCTTT. It specifies CASSQNLGTAVYMNTEAFF.

This clonotype was detected ten times or more. The chain links TRBV12-3 or TRBV12-4 to TRBJ2-3, with 10 bases fitting TRBD1. Unmatched junction bases numbered 5, after V lost 7 bases and J lost 1 base. The CDR3 covers 15 residues. The DNA of the CDR3 is TGTGCCAGCATCCAGGACAGGGGGGGCACAGATACGCAGTATTTT. Translated, it gives CASIQDRGGTDTQYF.

This clonotype has only a few counts. V usage is TRBV7-6 and J usage is TRBJ2-7; TRBD2 is a possible D gene (6 bases). Trimming pared 1 base from V and 0 bases from J, leaving 10 bases between. From germline, CDR1 is SGHVS and CDR2 FNYEAQ. CDR3 length equals 15 residues. CDR3 coding DNA: TGTGCCAGCAGCTTAGGGCGGGGATACTCCTACGAGCAGTACTTC. This translates into CASSLGRGYSYEQYF.

This clonotype was counted between two and nine times. The chain links TRBV10-3 to TRBJ1-2; D gene ambiguous. This CDR3 has 12 residues. Looked up from germline, CDR1 is ENHRY and CDR2 is SYGVKD. Trimming stripped 7 bases from V and 5 bases from J, with 11 bases between. The CDR3 here is CAIMAEGYGYTF. CDR3 DNA sequence: TGTGCCATCATGGCAGAGGGTTATGGCTACACCTTC.

This chain joins TRBV30 and TRBJ2-7, with no clear D. The length of the CDR3 is 12 residues. Germline V gene sequence: CDR1 GTSNPN, CDR2 SVGIG (reference sequence). Between the trimmed V and J ends, which lost 1 base and 2 bases, there was a span of 6 bases. The CDR3: CAWSENTYEQYF. Written as DNA, the CDR3 is TGTGCCTGGAGTGAGAACACCTACGAGCAGTACTTC.

This chain joins TRBV6-5 and TRBJ2-7, with 8 bases aligning to TRBD1. This CDR3 contains 15 residues. Germline V gives CDR1 MNHEY, CDR2 SVGAGI. DNA for the CDR3: TGTGCATGCAGTTACAGCAGGGGGCGTACCCACGAGCAGTACTTC. It codes for CACSYSRGRTHEQYF.

This clonotype was detected many times. The V and J genes are TRBV12-3 or TRBV12-4 and TRBJ1-6, with a tentative D call TRBD1 (6 bases). This CDR3 comprises 14 residues. V lost 4 bases, J lost 9 bases, and 13 bases lay in between. The CDR3 sequence: CASSSGTIPSPLHF. The CDR3 nucleotides are TGTGCCAGCAGTTCCGGGACAATCCCTTCACCCCTCCACTTT.

In this sample, this clonotype turned up a few times. This chain uses TRBV10-3 with TRBJ2-3; possible D gene TRBD1, 5 bases. The closer fit of TRBJ1-5 to the DNA end suggests the J call may be wrong. The CDR3 is made up of 13 amino acids. CDR1 is ENHRY and CDR2 is SYGVKD in the germline V gene. CDR3 bases: TGTGCCATCACGGGGGTTTCCACAGATACGCAGCATTTT. Protein sequence: CAITGVSTDTQHF.

This clonotype was counted only a few times. The chain couples TRBV6-1 to TRBJ2-2; 11 bases line up with TRBD2. This CDR3 has 16 residues. Looked up from germline, CDR1 is MNHNS and CDR2 is SASEGT. The ends lost 8 bases at V and 4 bases at J; junction bases unmatched: 9. Written as DNA, the CDR3 is TGTGCCAGCGCTCCAAGAGGACTAGCGGGCACCGGGGAGCTGTTTTTT. It translates to CASAPRGLAGTGELFF.

V usage is TRBV20-1 and J usage is TRBJ1-5; TRBD1 matches 9 bases. From germline, CDR1 is DFQATT and CDR2 SNEGSKA (reference sequence). The CDR3 runs 14 residues. After removal of 5 bases from V and 7 bases from J, the junction contained 9 bases not matched to a gene. The CDR3 is CSAGDRVSIQPQHF. The CDR3 nucleotides read TGCAGTGCTGGGGACAGGGTTTCCATCCAGCCCCAGCATTTT.

The gene calls are TRBV6-1 and TRBJ2-5; D is undetermined. The V end was cut by 6 bases, the J end by 1 base, with 12 bases between. Germline V gives CDR1 MNHNS, CDR2 SASEGT. The CDR3 totals 14 residues. The CDR3, as DNA: TGTGCCAGCAGAGGAGCAGTCGGCCAAGAGACCCAGTACTTC. Protein: CASRGAVGQETQYF.

In this sample, this clonotype turned up many times. V and J are TRBV3-1 and TRBJ2-7, with D perhaps matching TRBD1 (5 bases). The V gene lost 0 bases and the J gene lost 5 bases, with 8 bases spanning the gap. Germline V gives CDR1 LGHDT, CDR2 YNNKEL (reference sequence). This CDR3 has 13 amino acids. The CDR3 reads CASSQDDRHEQYF. CDR3 bases: TGTGCCAGCAGCCAAGATGACAGACACGAGCAGTACTTC.

This clonotype appeared a few times. The J gene is TRBJ2-5, the V gene TRBV20-1; 7 bases are a match to TRBD2. Germline values: CDR1 DFQATT, CDR2 SNEGSKA (reference sequence). This CDR3 contains 15 residues. Trimming at V came to 5 bases and at J to 2 bases, leaving 11 bases not matched to a gene. CDR3 in DNA: TGCAGTGCTCTTACTTACGGGGGGACGCAAGAGACCCAGTACTTC. This gives the protein CSALTYGGTQETQYF.

This chain connects TRBV4-3 to TRBJ2-7, with D possibly TRBD2 on 6 matching bases. The CDR3 sequence is 14 residues long. The germline V gene encodes CDR1 LGHNA and CDR2 YSLEER. The V and J ends lost 4 bases and 7 bases respectively, with 17 bases between them. The CDR3 region has the DNA TGCGCCAGCAGCCTAGAAACGGGGGACGGAGAGCAGTACTTC. Translated, it gives CASSLETGDGEQYF.

The chain links TRBV12-3 or TRBV12-4 to TRBJ2-1, with no clear D. Trimming removed 2 bases from V and 3 bases from J, with 8 bases in between. The CDR3 runs to 14 residues. The CDR3: CASSLLLIYNEQFF. For the CDR3, the DNA is TGTGCCAGCAGTTTATTACTTATCTACAATGAGCAGTTCTTC.

V is TRBV29-1 and J is TRBJ1-1; D perhaps matches TRBD1 (5 bases). The germline V gene has CDR1 SQVTM and CDR2 ANQGSEA. The V gene lost 4 bases and the J gene lost 2 bases, with 11 bases spanning the gap. This CDR3 has 13 amino acids. The CDR3 DNA reads as TGCAGCGTTGTACGGGGGTCCAACACTGAAGCTTTCTTT. As protein: CSVVRGSNTEAFF.

The chain joins TRBV12-3 or TRBV12-4 to TRBJ2-7; no reliable D call. The CDR3 has 13 residues. Trimming removed 10 bases from V and 2 bases from J, with 15 bases in between. CDR3 DNA: TGTGCCATCAGCTGGGATAGTCCCTACGAGCAGTACTTC. Its protein product is CAISWDSPYEQYF.

V gene TRBV3-1 combines with J gene TRBJ2-1, with 8 bases matching TRBD2. This CDR3 region has 16 residues. Looked up from germline, CDR1 is LGHDT and CDR2 is YNNKEL (reference sequence). Trimming removed 3 bases from V and 4 bases from J; junction bases left unmatched: 8. The CDR3 here is CASSHSTSGLYNEQFF. CDR3 nucleotides: TGTGCCAGCAGCCACAGTACTAGCGGATTATACAATGAGCAGTTCTTC.

There are many counts of this clonotype. The chain links TRBV28 to TRBJ1-5; TRBD1 might be the D (5 bases). The CDR3 contains 16 residues. V was shortened by 6 bases and J by 5 bases, with 20 bases between the two germline ends. CDR1 is MDHEN, CDR2 SYDVKM, per germline. In nucleotides, the CDR3 is TGTGCCAGCAGGGGCTCGCGGGGCACCATACATCAGCCCCAGCATTTT. This encodes CASRGSRGTIHQPQHF.

This clonotype was picked up many times. CDR3 DNA: TGTGCCAGCAGTCAGGACAGGGCGAACACCGGGGAGCTGTTTTTT. Translation: CASSQDRANTGELFF. This chain uses TRBV27 with TRBJ2-2; 8 positions match TRBD1. J lost 0 bases, V lost 5 bases, and 2 bases had no gene match. Germline CDR1 MNHEY, CDR2 SMNVEV (reference sequence). This CDR3 has 15 residues.

The chain links TRBV5-1 to TRBJ1-5; 9 bases line up with TRBD1. The ends lost 7 bases at V and 4 bases at J; junction bases unmatched: 3. This CDR3 has 13 residues. Germline CDR1 reads SGHRS; CDR2 reads YFSETQ. CDR3 nucleotides: TGCGCCAGCCGGGACAGGGAAAATCAGCCCCAGCATTTT. Translating it yields CASRDRENQPQHF.

The chain employs TRBV29-1 and TRBJ1-1; D is possibly TRBD1 (5 bases). Trimming stripped 4 bases from V and 7 bases from J, with 16 bases between. Germline V CDR1 and CDR2: SQVTM, ANQGSEA. This CDR3 has 13 amino acids. In DNA form, the CDR3 reads TGCAGCGTTGTGGCAGGCGATGGGGGTGAAGCTTTCTTT. It encodes CSVVAGDGGEAFF.

This clonotype was counted a few times. The V gene is TRBV4-3, the J gene TRBJ1-5; no clear D. The CDR3 has 15 amino acids. CDR1 and CDR2 (germline): LGHNA, YSLEER. V lost 0 bases, J lost 3 bases, and 9 bases lay in between. Here the CDR3 DNA reads TGCGCCAGCAGCCAAGATACAGTAAACAATCAGCCCCAGCATTTT. It yields the protein CASSQDTVNNQPQHF.

The J gene is TRBJ2-7, the V gene TRBV6-1; perhaps TRBD2 as D (6 bases). There are 13 residues in the CDR3. From germline, CDR1 is MNHNS and CDR2 SASEGT. Trimming cost V 2 bases and J 6 bases, with 11 bases left between them. CDR3 sequence (DNA): TGTGCCAGCAGTGAACCGGGACTTGGCGAGCAGTACTTC. Its protein is CASSEPGLGEQYF.

The chain recombines TRBV9 with TRBJ2-5; TRBD1 or TRBD2 may be the D gene (5 bases each). The CDR3 spans 15 residues. Trimming took off 6 bases at V and 0 bases at J, with 15 bases between the two ends. Germline V gene lookup returns CDR1 SGDLS and CDR2 YYNGEE. CDR3 protein: CASTLEDKYQETQYF. CDR3 in DNA: TGTGCCAGCACCCTGGAGGACAAGTACCAAGAGACCCAGTACTTC.

This clonotype was observed many times. The chain has TRBV10-3 and TRBJ2-1; 8 bases line up with TRBD2. The ends lost 8 bases at V and 2 bases at J; junction bases unmatched: 2. The CDR3 is made up of 13 amino acids. Germline V gene data show CDR1 as ENHRY and CDR2 as SYGVKD. CDR3 DNA sequence: TGTGCCATCGGGCGGGAGGCCTACAATGAGCAGTTCTTC. This codes for CAIGREAYNEQFF.

This clonotype came up many times. The chain is built from TRBV4-3 and TRBJ2-2; D gene unclear. Per the germline V gene, CDR1 is LGHNA and CDR2 is YSLEER. This CDR3 region has 17 residues. The V and J ends lost 0 bases and 5 bases respectively, with 16 bases between them. The CDR3 loop is CASSQDPLGSVTGELFF. The CDR3 DNA reads TGCGCCAGCAGCCAAGATCCCCTCGGCAGCGTGACCGGGGAGCTGTTTTTT.

This clonotype was recorded many times. V usage is TRBV2 and J usage is TRBJ1-1; a weak D match, TRBD1 (5 bases). The V and J ends lost 6 bases and 8 bases respectively, with 13 bases between them. Germline V gene lookup returns CDR1 SNHLY and CDR2 FYNNEI. The CDR3 extends over 12 amino acids. CDR3 in amino acids: CASRVRAREAFF. The CDR3 DNA sequence: TGTGCCAGCAGGGTCAGGGCAAGAGAAGCTTTCTTT.